These 17 T cell receptor beta chains were all obtained from the same sample, sequenced in a study of CD8 T cells in Susac syndrome. Random hexamers served to reverse transcribe about 0.45 to 1 ug RNA. TCRdb processed the immunoSEQ multiplex PCR reads anew with MiXCR; each CDR3 protein has one entry. The table includes under 550,000 distinct CDR3 sequences, approximately 89% detected once. The sample taken for sequencing was CD8+ T cells from PBMCs. These TCRs come from a human donor with multiple sclerosis.

The chain links TRBV11-1 to TRBJ2-1; 8 nucleotides agree with TRBD2. Per germline, CDR1 SGHAT and CDR2 FQDESV (reference sequence). This CDR3 spans 15 amino acids. Trimming cost V 2 bases and J 6 bases; bases outside gene matches: 6. The CDR3 is CASSLLSGSGNEQFF. The CDR3 region has the DNA TGTGCCAGCAGCTTATTAAGCGGGAGCGGCAATGAGCAGTTCTTC.

This rearrangement joins TRBV29-1 to TRBJ1-1; the D gene is possibly TRBD1 (5 bases). V was trimmed by 0 bases and J by 5 bases, leaving 16 bases between them. CDR1 is SQVTM, CDR2 ANQGSEA, per germline. This CDR3 has 15 residues. The chain's CDR3 is CSVEDSTALRTEAFF. CDR3 DNA: TGCAGCGTTGAAGACTCGACAGCTCTGAGGACTGAAGCTTTCTTT.

This chain uses TRBV6-5 with TRBJ1-3; D is uncertain. The CDR3 is made up of 14 amino acids. V lost 2 bases and J lost 4, with 9 bases in between. CDR1 and CDR2 from the germline V gene are MNHEY and SVGAGI. The CDR3 nucleotides read TGTGCCAGCAGTTACATCGGGAGGGGAAACACCATATATTTT. This sequence encodes CASSYIGRGNTIYF.

This chain connects TRBV27 to TRBJ2-1, with D unresolved. V was pared by 3 bases and J by 5 bases, with 8 bases between. Germline values: CDR1 MNHEY, CDR2 SMNVEV (reference sequence). The CDR3 is made up of 13 amino acids. The CDR3 bases are TGTGCCAGCAGTTTCGGCTCTAACAATGAGCAGTTCTTC. It yields the protein CASSFGSNNEQFF.

The chain recombines TRBV27 with TRBJ2-2; TRBD2 agrees at 10 bases. This CDR3 is built from 18 residues. V gave up 5 bases and J gave up 0 bases; unmatched junction bases: 9. Germline V gives CDR1 MNHEY, CDR2 SMNVEV (reference sequence). The CDR3, as DNA: TGTGCCAGCAGTCCCAGGACTAGCGGCGGGACGAACACCGGGGAGCTGTTTTTT. Translated, it gives CASSPRTSGGTNTGELFF.

The rearrangement uses TRBV6-1 and TRBJ2-3, with 14 bases fitting TRBD2. The CDR3 contains 16 residues. The germline CDR1 and CDR2 sequences are MNHNS and SASEGT. V shed 6 bases and J 0 bases; nucleotides not matched to a gene: 2. The CDR3 region has the DNA TGTGCCAGCAGACGACTAGCGGGAGGGAGCACAGATACGCAGTATTTT. This encodes CASRRLAGGSTDTQYF.

The CDR3 nucleotides are TGTGCCAGCAGCTCGGCGGCTCTACGGGACGAGCAGTACTTC. This gives the protein CASSSAALRDEQYF. The chain combines TRBV5-4 with TRBJ2-7; D unclear. From germline, CDR1 is SGHNT and CDR2 YYREEE (reference sequence). The V and J ends lost 3 bases and 5 bases respectively, with 15 bases between them. The CDR3 loop spans 14 amino acids.

The rearrangement joins TRBV13 to TRBJ1-2; D might be TRBD1 (6 bases). Germline CDR1 PRHDT, CDR2 FYEKMQ (reference sequence). Trimming left V 7 bases short and J 0 bases short, with 15 bases between. CDR3 length equals 15 residues. The CDR3 DNA reads TGTGCCAGCAACCACAGGGCCGACCCTAACTATGGCTACACCTTC. Its protein is CASNHRADPNYGYTF.

V and J are TRBV4-1 and TRBJ1-2; 7 bases map to TRBD1. Per the germline V gene, CDR1 is MGHRA and CDR2 is YSYEKL. The CDR3 spans 14 residues. V shed 1 base and J 6 bases; nucleotides not matched to a gene: 5. CDR3 sequence: CASSQVGTADGYTF. The CDR3 nucleotides read TGCGCCAGCAGCCAAGTGGGGACAGCCGATGGCTACACCTTC.

As regards this clonotype: Sequence at one end of the junction differs from germline and may be a read error. This sequence joins TRBV6-5 and TRBJ2-7; D uncertain. CDR1 MNHEY and CDR2 SVGAGI come from the germline V gene. The CDR3 length is 13 residues. Here the CDR3 reads CVSSYSSPYEQYF. Written as DNA, the CDR3 is TGTGTCAGCAGTTACTCTTCCCCCTACGAGCAGTACTTC.

The rearrangement uses TRBV25-1 and TRBJ2-7; D might be TRBD1 (5 bases). This CDR3 comprises 16 residues. Germline assignment: CDR1 MGHDK and CDR2 SYGVNS. Trimming cost V 0 bases and J 3 bases, with 15 bases left between them. CDR3 region: CASSEYFSETDYEQYF. The CDR3 DNA sequence: TGTGCCAGCAGTGAATACTTCTCCGAGACAGACTACGAGCAGTACTTC.

The chain employs TRBV30 and TRBJ1-5, with unresolved D. Trimming pared 6 bases from V and 1 base from J, leaving 13 bases between. The CDR3 has 14 residues. The germline V gene encodes CDR1 GTSNPN and CDR2 SVGIG (reference sequence). This CDR3 reads CACENGGSNQPQHF. The CDR3 nucleotides read TGTGCCTGCGAGAACGGCGGGAGCAATCAGCCCCAGCATTTT.

V usage is TRBV4-1 and J usage is TRBJ2-7; weak D call: TRBD2 (6 bases). The CDR3 sequence is 14 residues long. Between the trimmed V and J ends, which lost 0 bases and 3 bases, there was a span of 9 bases. The V gene's germline CDR1 is MGHRA and CDR2 YSYEKL. CDR3 loop: CASSQEEGGYEQYF. The CDR3 DNA is TGCGCCAGCAGCCAAGAAGAGGGAGGCTACGAGCAGTACTTC.

V usage is TRBV3-1 and J usage is TRBJ2-7, with 7 bases aligning to TRBD2. The CDR3 length is 16 residues. The V and J ends lost 3 bases and 3 bases, in that order; junction bases with no gene match: 11. The V gene's germline CDR1 is LGHDT and CDR2 YNNKEL (reference sequence). The CDR3 spells CASSHPSVGGFYEQYF. CDR3 bases: TGTGCCAGCAGCCATCCCTCAGTGGGGGGGTTCTACGAGCAGTACTTC.

The chain has TRBV5-1 and TRBJ2-2, with D possibly being TRBD2 (5 bases). The CDR3 is 14 amino acids. CDR1 is SGHRS and CDR2 is YFSETQ in the germline V gene. V dropped 0 bases and J dropped 6 bases, with 9 bases sitting between them. The CDR3 nucleotides are TGCGCCAGCAGCTTGGGGGAGCTGGCCGGGGAGCTGTTTTTT. It encodes CASSLGELAGELFF.

The chain recombines TRBV9 with TRBJ2-2, with 15 bases identical to TRBD2. The CDR3 is 19 amino acids. Per germline, CDR1 SGDLS and CDR2 YYNGEE. V was pared by 4 bases and J by 3 bases, with 10 bases of the junction left unmatched. The CDR3 loop reads CASSSRTSGGAGDTGELFF. In nucleotides, the CDR3 is TGTGCCAGCAGCTCCCGGACTAGCGGGGGGGCGGGCGACACCGGGGAGCTGTTTTTT.

This chain links TRBV7-9 with TRBJ1-2; D possibly corresponds to TRBD1 (5 bases). The V gene lost 1 base and the J gene lost 2 bases, with 11 bases spanning the gap. Germline assignment: CDR1 SEHNR and CDR2 FQNEAQ (reference sequence). The CDR3 contains 15 residues. Written as DNA, the CDR3 is TGTGCCAGCAGCTTAGGGGGCGCCAGCAACTATGGCTACACCTTC. Its protein is CASSLGGASNYGYTF.